These T cell receptor beta chains were read from a single sample in a study of radiation and T cells in renal cell carcinoma. Sequencing used immunoSEQ multiplex PCR; TCRdb keeps in-frame clones, though not all of them. The sample yields about 120,000 clones, 81% seen once. Here the sequenced sample was blood, taken from a patient whose treatment included radiotherapy and nephrectomy. The receptor set was obtained from a man aged 45 to 65 with renal cell carcinoma. Each CDR3 is given with its conserved first and last residue. The D gene is left open where the match is weak. Clone sizes are given selectively: once, few, many, or a class where the clone is expanded.

d_gene	abundance	j_gene	v_gene	CDR3aa	CDR3nt
-	-	TRBJ2-4	TRBV7-2	CASSLAGAHKNIQYF	TGTGCCAGCAGCTTAGCGGGGGCCCACAAAAACATTCAGTACTTC
-	-	TRBJ1-4	TRBV5-4	CASSSHQGALGANEKLFF	TGTGCCAGCAGTTCCCACCAAGGGGCGTTGGGCGCTAATGAAAAACTGTTTTTT
-	few	TRBJ2-5	TRBV30	CACGRDGTQYF	TGTGCCTGTGGCCGGGACGGGACCCAGTACTTC
-	-	TRBJ1-1	TRBV11-2	CASSKTIGTEAFF	TGTGCCAGCAGCAAAACTATAGGCACTGAAGCTTTCTTT
TRBD2	few	TRBJ2-3	TRBV5-1	CASSPSGTSGGAKDTQYF	TGCGCCAGCAGCCCGTCCGGGACTAGCGGGGGGGCCAAAGATACGCAGTATTTT
-	-	TRBJ1-2	TRBV15	CATMGFTYGYTF	TGTGCCACCATGGGTTTTACCTATGGCTACACCTTC
-	-	TRBJ1-5	TRBV19	CASKSEPTVSNQPQHF	TGTGCCAGTAAGTCGGAACCCACAGTTAGCAATCAGCCCCAGCATTTT
TRBD2	-	TRBJ2-7	TRBV18	CASTSGGSYEQYF	TGTGCCAGTACTAGCGGGGGGTCCTACGAGCAGTACTTC
-	-	TRBJ1-1	TRBV9	CASSVTYGRDTEAFF	TGTGCCAGCAGCGTAACCTACGGACGGGACACTGAAGCTTTCTTT
TRBD2	-	TRBJ2-1	TRBV6-5	CASSLTSGSYNEQFF	TGTGCCAGCAGCCTGACTAGCGGGAGCTACAATGAGCAGTTCTTC
-	-	TRBJ2-3	TRBV25-1	CASSPQDTQYF	TGTGCCAGCAGCCCCCAGGATACGCAGTATTTT
-	-	TRBJ2-3	TRBV28	CASITGGLLTDTQYF	TGTGCCAGCATAACGGGCGGGCTATTAACAGATACGCAGTATTTT
TRBD2	-	TRBJ2-7	TRBV6-6	CASNRPSGSRSYEQYF	TGTGCCAGCAATCGACCTAGCGGGTCCCGTTCCTACGAGCAGTACTTC
-	-	TRBJ2-3	TRBV20-1	CSADITDTQYF	TGCAGTGCCGATATCACAGATACGCAGTATTTT
TRBD1	-	TRBJ2-2	TRBV2	CASRAGTGDTGELFF	TGTGCCAGCAGGGCCGGGACAGGGGACACCGGGGAGCTGTTTTTT
TRBD1	-	TRBJ2-1	TRBV29-1	CSVEEDRGYNEQFF	TGCAGCGTTGAAGAGGACAGGGGGTACAATGAGCAGTTCTTC
-	-	TRBJ1-1	TRBV7-2	CASSPDGNTEAFF	TGTGCCAGCAGCCCCGACGGGAACACTGAAGCTTTCTTT
-	-	TRBJ1-2	TRBV7-9	CASSPTAEVGGYTF	TGTGCCAGCAGTCCTACAGCGGAGGTCGGCGGCTACACCTTC
-	-	TRBJ1-2	TRBV7-9	CASSLATGIRGYTF	TGTGCCAGCAGCTTAGCCACAGGGATTCGTGGCTACACCTTC
-	few	TRBJ1-6	TRBV19	CASRLAGTPTDNSPLHF	TGTGCCAGTAGGCTGGCCGGGACACCGACCGATAATTCACCCCTCCACTTT
TRBD2	few	TRBJ2-1	TRBV19	CASSMGREKDEQFF	TGTGCCAGTAGTATGGGGCGGGAGAAGGATGAGCAGTTCTTC
TRBD1	-	TRBJ2-2	TRBV18	CASSPPGQGHGELFF	TGTGCCAGCTCACCACCGGGACAGGGGCACGGGGAGCTGTTTTTT
-	-	TRBJ1-2	TRBV30	CAWSLTLVSSGYTF	TGTGCCTGGAGTCTAACCTTGGTATCCTCTGGCTACACCTTC
-	-	TRBJ2-5	TRBV6-5	CASSYGATDQETQYF	TGTGCCAGCAGTTACGGGGCCACAGACCAAGAGACCCAGTACTTC
TRBD1	-	TRBJ1-2	TRBV5-1	CASSYRTGELGYGYTF	TGCGCCAGCAGTTATCGGACAGGGGAATTAGGCTATGGCTACACCTTC
-	-	TRBJ1-1	TRBV7-9	CASSVNPGPREAFF	TGTGCCAGCAGCGTAAATCCGGGGCCGAGGGAAGCTTTCTTT
-	-	TRBJ1-4	TRBV6-5	CASSKDSYNEKLFF	TGTGCCAGCAGTAAGGACAGCTATAATGAAAAACTGTTTTTT
TRBD1	-	TRBJ1-5	TRBV5-1	CASSPGQGSQPQHF	TGCGCCAGCAGCCCGGGACAGGGGTCTCAGCCCCAGCATTTT
TRBD1	once	TRBJ1-4	TRBV7-9	CASSLATGGDEKLFF	TGTGCCAGCAGCTTAGCGACAGGGGGCGATGAAAAACTGTTTTTT
TRBD2	-	TRBJ2-3	TRBV5-1	CASSQPGSGRAGTDTQYF	TGCGCCAGCAGTCAACCGGGGAGCGGGAGGGCCGGCACAGATACGCAGTATTTT
-	-	TRBJ2-2	TRBV4-1	CASSQISGGELFF	TGCGCCAGCAGCCAGATCTCCGGCGGGGAGCTGTTTTTT
TRBD2	-	TRBJ2-7	TRBV19	CASSTRLGAGGLAGLSYEQYF	TGTGCCAGTAGTACCCGGTTAGGGGCCGGGGGACTAGCAGGCTTGAGCTACGAGCAGTACTTC
-	few	TRBJ1-1	TRBV7-9	CASSLEGNEAFF	TGTGCCAGCAGCTTAGAAGGGAATGAAGCTTTCTTT
-	few	TRBJ1-1	TRBV5-6	CASSWTEGTEAFF	TGTGCCAGCAGCTGGACAGAGGGAACTGAAGCTTTCTTT
-	once	TRBJ1-3	TRBV5-1	CASSSGTDSSGNTIYF	TGCGCCAGCAGCTCGGGGACTGACAGCTCTGGAAACACCATATATTTT
TRBD2	-	TRBJ2-1	TRBV10-1	CASSELAGGYNEQFF	TGCGCCAGCAGTGAACTAGCGGGAGGTTACAATGAGCAGTTCTTC
-	-	TRBJ1-3	TRBV6-5	CASIRDSSGNTIYF	TGTGCCAGCATCAGAGACAGCTCTGGAAACACCATATATTTT
-	-	TRBJ1-2	TRBV5-6	CASSLVQARGYTF	TGTGCCAGCAGCTTGGTCCAGGCTCGGGGCTACACCTTC
-	once	TRBJ2-5	TRBV7-7	CASSFRTDETQYF	TGTGCTAGCAGCTTTAGGACAGATGAGACCCAGTACTTC
TRBD1	-	TRBJ2-3	TRBV6-5	CASSYLGQIRTDTQYF	TGTGCCAGCAGTTACTTGGGACAGATTAGAACAGATACGCAGTATTTT
-	-	TRBJ2-5	TRBV11-3	CASSLFRRGPQETQYF	TGTGCCAGCAGCTTATTCCGCCGAGGCCCCCAAGAGACCCAGTACTTC
TRBD1	few	TRBJ1-2	TRBV11-1	CASSFSTGGYGYTF	TGTGCCAGCAGCTTCTCGACAGGGGGCTATGGCTACACCTTC
TRBD1	once	TRBJ1-1	TRBV28	CASSSGQGRDTEAFF	TGTGCCAGCAGCTCCGGACAGGGGAGGGACACTGAAGCTTTCTTT